The source of this TCR beta chain is a study of immune heterogeneity within non-small cell lung tumors. Regarding the study as a whole: The high-frequency T-cell receptor beta clonotypes mostly did not match up between individual patients. High-frequency clones unique to single sites coexisted with identical dominant CDR3 beta clonotypes that recurred across tumor sites within a patient.

The length of the CDR3 is 13 residues. Germline CDR1 is SGHRS and CDR2 is YFSETQ. Trimming pared 1 base from V and 10 bases from J, leaving 12 bases between. The authors amplified TCR beta CDR3 by multiplex PCR with 32 V and 13 J primers. One entry per CDR3 protein results from TCRdb running MiXCR on the multiplex PCR reads. The sample has 8,500 to 10,000 distinct CDR3 sequences, roughly a third seen once. Template input, which was bulk tumor genomic DNA, totaled roughly 650 ng per sample. Biopsies, several per primary tumor and spaced far apart, were collected during surgery. Untreated, newly diagnosed non-small cell lung cancer patients underwent curative surgery. About this clonotype: Its antigen remains unidentified.

What was sequenced was lung tumor tissue. The chain combines TRBV5-1 with TRBJ2-1, with D possibly TRBD1 on 6 matching bases. The clonotype originates from a man aged 55 to 70 with non-small cell lung cancer. The CDR3: CASSLRVGTEQFF. CDR3 sequence (DNA): TGCGCCAGCAGCTTGAGGGTCGGGACAGAGCAGTTCTTC.